The T cell receptor beta chain described here comes from a study of T and B cells in COVID-19 patients. Across the whole study: Most recovered patients had mild to moderate COVID-19 treated as outpatients.

Germline CDR1 reads SGHDT; CDR2 reads YYEEEE. Between the trimmed V and J ends, which lost 4 bases and 8 bases, there was a span of 16 bases. The CDR3 has 15 amino acids. Multiplex PCR with BIOMED2 TRB-A/B primer pools amplified TRB rearrangements. Each CDR3 protein gets one entry after TCRdb re-called the multiplex PCR reads with MiXCR. The sample records nearly 15,000 distinct CDR3 sequences, roughly 31% being singletons. Blood genomic DNA input for TRB amplification was about 220-500 ng. Sequenced input: blood. The sequence came from a human donor who had recovered from COVID-19. V and J are TRBV5-6 and TRBJ1-6, with D tentatively TRBD1 (6 bases). CDR3 protein: CASSPRGGWDSPLHF. CDR3 sequence (DNA): TGTGCCAGCAGCCCAAGGGGGGGTTGGGATTCACCCCTCCACTTT.